The present entry profiles one T cell receptor beta chain with its context. Its cognate antigen is unknown. Germline V gene sequence: CDR1 MNHEY, CDR2 SMNVEV (reference sequence). The CDR3 extends over 15 amino acids. V was cut by 0 bases and J by 2 bases, with 11 bases left in between. This sample was included in a study of blood T cells in healthy people across ages. Broader study findings: The lack of PBMC sorting stopped any conclusive naive versus antigen-experienced comparison. Higher diversity and more naive CD4+ cells were features of long-lived donors, compared to aged donors.

A second about 7 to 11 cycle PCR used barcoded and J-beta primers. Through a template-switch adaptor with 12 random nucleotides, each cDNA molecule received a tag. Each CDR3 protein is one row after TCRdb ran MiXCR on the 5' RACE reads. The repertoire holds over 950,000 distinct CDR3 sequences, roughly half seen once, with 20% to 25% in the top ten. The receptor comes from a woman aged 60 to 75 in good health. The sequenced sample consisted of blood. The chain uses TRBV27 and TRBJ2-7; D unclear. The CDR3 loop is CASSLSAGQTYEQYF. The CDR3 DNA reads as TGTGCCAGCAGTTTATCAGCAGGCCAGACCTACGAGCAGTACTTC.